Below, 16 T cell receptor beta chains from the same sample are listed, as sequenced in a study of cytomegalovirus exposure and HLA in healthy donors. This PCR relied on a set of 60 Vbeta primers and 13 Jbeta primers. Repertoires were generated with immunoSEQ multiplex PCR, while TCRdb's copy carries only in-frame clones and drops some. This table has some 160,000 clones, around 80% appearing once. The material sequenced was PBMCs. The receptors come from a man in his fifties or sixties in good health and CMV-seropositive.

The V and J genes are TRBV5-6 and TRBJ1-1, with D uncertain. CDR1 SGHDT and CDR2 YYEEEE come from the germline V gene. Trimming took off 1 base at V and 3 bases at J, with 16 bases between the two ends. This CDR3 is built from 16 residues. The CDR3 reads CASSLWGGIRDTEAFF. The CDR3 nucleotides read TGTGCCAGCAGCTTGTGGGGAGGTATTAGGGACACTGAAGCTTTCTTT.

The CDR3 DNA is TGTGCCAGTAGTATTGAGGACGGACTAGCTAGTGAGCAGTTCTTC. Its protein product is CASSIEDGLASEQFF. This sequence joins TRBV19 and TRBJ2-1; 8 nucleotides match TRBD2. CDR3 length: 15 residues. Trimming took 3 bases from V and 9 from J; bases not matched to a gene: 10. CDR1 is LNHDA and CDR2 is SQIVND in the germline V gene (reference sequence). The entire variable domain, with the rest obtained from reference TRBV19 and TRBJ2-1, is as follows: DGGITQSPKYLFRKEGQNVTLSCEQNLNHDAMYWYRQDPGQGLRLIYYSQIVNDFQKGDIAEGYSVSREKKESFPLTVTSAQKNPTAFYLCASSIEDGLASEQFFGPGTRLTVL.

CDR3 region: CASSIRQGGTGELFF. Here the CDR3 DNA reads TGTGCCAGTAGTATAAGGCAGGGTGGAACCGGGGAGCTGTTTTTT. The rearrangement joins TRBV19 to TRBJ2-2, with a tentative D call TRBD1 (5 bases). The ends were cut back, 2 bases at V and 5 bases at J, with 12 bases in the middle. The CDR3 has 15 amino acids. Germline V gene lookup returns CDR1 LNHDA and CDR2 SQIVND (reference sequence).

This clone was detected only a few times. J is TRBJ2-1 and V is TRBV19, with a possible D match to TRBD2 (5 bases). CDR3 length equals 15 residues. In germline, CDR1 is LNHDA, CDR2 SQIVND (reference sequence). Trimming removed 5 bases from V and 9 bases from J, with 20 bases in between. CDR3 nucleotide sequence: TGTGCCAGTAGTTCCCCAAGTCGGCTAGCAGGTGAGCAGTTCTTC. This translates into CASSSPSRLAGEQFF.

The chain is built from TRBV2 and TRBJ1-2, with D unclear. The V and J ends lost 1 base and 5 bases respectively, with 17 bases between them. CDR1 and CDR2 (germline): SNHLY, FYNNEI. CDR3 size: 16 residues. As DNA, the CDR3 is TGTGCCAGCAGTGAAGGGGTCAGGCAGTCGCCATATGGCTACACCTTC. This encodes CASSEGVRQSPYGYTF.

V and J are TRBV11-3 and TRBJ1-2; unclear D gene. Germline assignment: CDR1 SGHNT and CDR2 YENEEA. The CDR3 is 15 residues long. Deletions cut 3 bases from V and 0 bases from J, with 11 bases between. The CDR3 loop is CASSFVSGTNYGYTF. CDR3 in DNA: TGTGCCAGCAGCTTCGTATCCGGGACTAACTATGGCTACACCTTC. Using reference TRBV11-3 and TRBJ1-2 for the parts outside the CDR3, the full variable domain is EAGVVQSPRYKIIEKKQPVAFWCNPISGHNTLYWYLQNLGQGPELLIRYENEEAVDDSQLPKDRFSAERLKGVDSTLKIQPAELGDSAVYLCASSFVSGTNYGYTFGSGTRLTVV.

V is TRBV29-1 and J is TRBJ2-5, with 7 bases aligning to TRBD1. The length of the CDR3 is 14 residues. Germline V gene data show CDR1 as SQVTM and CDR2 as ANQGSEA. After removal of 8 bases from V and 2 bases from J, the junction contained 11 bases not matched to a gene. The CDR3 region is CSFGLGQIQETQYF. DNA for the CDR3: TGCAGCTTCGGCCTGGGACAGATACAAGAGACCCAGTACTTC.

The V call is TRBV5-1, the J call TRBJ1-1; TRBD1 matches 10 bases. Germline V gene lookup returns CDR1 SGHRS and CDR2 YFSETQ. Unmatched junction bases numbered 9, after V lost 2 bases and J lost 2 bases. The CDR3 loop spans 17 amino acids. The CDR3, as DNA: TGCGCCAGCAGCTTATCCGGGACAGGGGACCTCAACACTGAAGCTTTCTTT. It encodes CASSLSGTGDLNTEAFF.

A few counts support this clone. The DNA of the CDR3 is TGTGCCAGCAGTACAGGGGGAAGTAATTCACCCCTCCACTTT. This sequence encodes CASSTGGSNSPLHF. The J gene is TRBJ1-6, the V gene TRBV7-8; TRBD1 agrees at 8 bases. This CDR3 spans 14 amino acids. With V trimmed by 6 bases and J by 6 bases, 4 bases remained unmatched. Germline V gene data show CDR1 as SGHVS and CDR2 as FQNEAQ.

This clone turned up a few times. The rearrangement uses TRBV7-9 and TRBJ2-7, with 13 bases lining up with TRBD2. V shed 5 bases and J 4 bases; nucleotides not matched to a gene: 2. In germline, CDR1 is SEHNR, CDR2 FQNEAQ (reference sequence). The CDR3 is made up of 14 amino acids. The DNA of the CDR3 is TGTGCCAGCAGCCCGACTAGCGGGAGGTACGAGCAGTACGTC. This encodes CASSPTSGRYEQYV.

The chain's CDR3 is CASSAGLSGYEQYV. CDR3 in DNA: TGTGCCAGTAGTGCTGGACTATCCGGCTACGAGCAGTACGTC. The chain links TRBV19 to TRBJ2-7; D perhaps matches TRBD2 (6 bases). Trimming stripped 5 bases from V and 3 bases from J, with 14 bases between. CDR1 and CDR2 (germline): LNHDA, SQIVND (reference sequence). The CDR3 spans 14 residues.

CDR3 sequence: CASSQGKLTDTQYF. The CDR3 region has the DNA TGCGCCAGCAGCCAGGGCAAACTCACAGATACGCAGTATTTT. The genes are TRBV4-1 and TRBJ2-3; D is unresolved. V lost 3 bases and J 2 bases, leaving 9 bases between the germline ends. Per germline, CDR1 MGHRA and CDR2 YSYEKL. The CDR3 has 14 residues.

The rearrangement links TRBV6-1 to TRBJ2-5; maybe TRBD2 (6 bases). This CDR3 spans 16 amino acids. The germline V gene has CDR1 MNHNS and CDR2 SASEGT. V shed 1 base and J shed 4 bases, with 16 bases lying between them. CDR3 protein: CASSEGGTLPPETQYF. The CDR3 DNA reads TGTGCCAGCAGTGAAGGGGGGACTCTTCCCCCAGAGACCCAGTACTTC.

J is TRBJ1-2 and V is TRBV9, with 8 bases fitting TRBD1. In germline, CDR1 is SGDLS, CDR2 YYNGEE. The CDR3 covers 15 residues. V lost 0 bases to trimming and J lost 4 bases; unmatched junction nucleotides: 5. The CDR3 DNA sequence: TGTGCCAGCAGCGTAGCCCCAGGGGGCGGCTATGGCTACACCTTC. This sequence encodes CASSVAPGGGYGYTF.

This chain joins TRBV7-3 and TRBJ2-5, with 10 bases aligning to TRBD2. Trimming at V came to 2 bases and at J to 1 base, leaving 4 bases not matched to a gene. Germline V lookup: CDR1 SGHTA, CDR2 FQGTGA. The length of the CDR3 is 16 residues. The DNA for the CDR3 is TGTGCCAGCAGCTTAGGCGCTAGCGGGGGCCAAGAGACCCAGTACTTC. Encoded protein: CASSLGASGGQETQYF.

V is TRBV18 and J is TRBJ2-5; 10 bases fit TRBD2. V lost 3 bases, J lost 6 bases, and 7 bases stayed unmatched. From germline, CDR1 is KGHSH and CDR2 LQKENI. The CDR3 is 15 residues long. The CDR3 DNA is TGTGCCAGCTCACCCCGTCTAGCGGGAGATCAGACCCAGTACTTC. Its protein is CASSPRLAGDQTQYF.